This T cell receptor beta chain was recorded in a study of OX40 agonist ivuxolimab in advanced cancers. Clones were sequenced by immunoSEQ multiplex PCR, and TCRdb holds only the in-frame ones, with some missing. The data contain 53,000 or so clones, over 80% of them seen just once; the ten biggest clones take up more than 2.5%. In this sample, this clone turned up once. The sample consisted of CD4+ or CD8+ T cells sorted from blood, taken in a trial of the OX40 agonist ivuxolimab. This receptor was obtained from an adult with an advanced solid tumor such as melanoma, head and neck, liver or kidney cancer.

CDR3 loop: CAISSGLAQDTQYF. The CDR3 DNA reads TGTGCCATCAGTTCCGGGTTAGCACAAGATACGCAGTATTTT. This sequence joins TRBV10-3 and TRBJ2-3; D not resolved. CDR1 and CDR2 (germline): ENHRY, SYGVKD. The CDR3 is made up of 14 amino acids. Trimming removed 5 bases from V and 5 bases from J, with 14 bases in between.